The next 12 T cell receptor beta chains were all read from a single sample in a study of blood T cell repertoires in COVID-19. Only in-frame clones appear in the TCRdb table, and some are missing; sequencing was by immunoSEQ multiplex PCR. Of some 250,000 clones listed, around 88% are singletons. Material for sequencing was PBMCs or T cells enriched from blood (not recorded which). The receptors originated from a man between 40 and 49 years old who had recovered from COVID-19.

This chain links TRBV24-1 with TRBJ2-1; D not certain. CDR1 is KGHDR, CDR2 SFDVKD, per germline. The V end lost 5 bases, the J end lost 4 bases, and 5 bases lay between the germline ends. The CDR3 length is 12 residues. CDR3 sequence reads: CATSGQYNEQFF. The DNA of the CDR3 is TGTGCCACCAGTGGTCAGTACAATGAGCAGTTCTTC.

This clone was observed once. V and J are TRBV7-6 and TRBJ2-3, with a tentative D call TRBD2 (7 bases). The germline gives CDR1 SGHVS, CDR2 FNYEAQ. This CDR3 has 13 residues. Trimming pared 10 bases from V and 3 bases from J, leaving 14 bases between. The CDR3 loop is CATGGGGTDTQYF. In nucleotides, the CDR3 is TGTGCCACCGGAGGGGGGGGGACAGATACGCAGTATTTT.

V and J are TRBV9 and TRBJ2-1; 12 bases match TRBD2. In germline, CDR1 is SGDLS, CDR2 YYNGEE. The CDR3 is 16 residues long. The junction had 11 bases not matched to a gene; V was cut back by 4 bases and J by 9 bases. The CDR3 region is CASSPARTSGTLEQFF. Written as DNA, the CDR3 is TGTGCCAGCAGCCCCGCCCGGACTAGCGGGACCCTTGAGCAGTTCTTC.

The chain links TRBV18 to TRBJ1-4, with D possibly matching TRBD1 (5 bases). CDR3 size: 14 residues. Trimming pared 3 bases from V and 7 bases from J, leaving 12 bases between. The V gene's germline CDR1 is KGHSH and CDR2 LQKENI. The CDR3 DNA reads TGTGCCAGCTCACCCACAGGTGGTAGTGAAAAACTGTTTTTT. Encoded protein: CASSPTGGSEKLFF.

The rearrangement joins TRBV27 to TRBJ1-2, with D maybe TRBD1 (5 bases). Germline V gives CDR1 MNHEY, CDR2 SMNVEV (reference sequence). The CDR3 runs to 17 residues. Trimming left V 6 bases short and J 0 bases short, with 20 bases between. CDR3 region: CASSHQSGVLANYGYTF. For the CDR3, the DNA is TGTGCCAGCAGCCACCAGTCGGGGGTCTTAGCTAACTATGGCTACACCTTC.

V is TRBV6-5 and J is TRBJ1-1; D uncertain. In germline, CDR1 is MNHEY, CDR2 SVGAGI. The CDR3 length is 11 residues. Trimming took off 8 bases at V and 4 bases at J, with 8 bases between the two ends. The CDR3 nucleotides read TGTGCCAGCGGCCGGGGCACTGAAGCTTTCTTT. This codes for CASGRGTEAFF.

The chain links TRBV28 to TRBJ2-5; D perhaps matches TRBD2 (6 bases). Trimming left V 3 bases short and J 13 bases short, with 15 bases between. Germline V gives CDR1 MDHEN, CDR2 SYDVKM. CDR3 length: 12 residues. Written as DNA, the CDR3 is TGTGCCAGCAGTTTGGGGTCGGGACTGACGTACTTC. Translating gives CASSLGSGLTYF.

The chain employs TRBV6-5 and TRBJ2-7, with D possibly TRBD2 on 6 matching bases. This CDR3 contains 13 residues. The ends were cut back, 10 bases at V and 0 bases at J, with 13 bases in the middle. Germline CDR1 is MNHEY and CDR2 is SVGAGI. CDR3 region: CATRRESSYEQYF. The CDR3 bases are TGTGCCACCCGGAGGGAGAGCTCCTACGAGCAGTACTTC.

This sequence joins TRBV19 and TRBJ2-3; TRBD2 agrees at 11 bases. V was pared by 1 base and J by 6 bases, with 6 bases of the junction left unmatched. The CDR3 contains 16 residues. CDR1 is LNHDA, CDR2 SQIVND, per germline (reference sequence). The CDR3 nucleotides are TGTGCCAGTAGTATAGGTCTAGCGGGAGGATCGGATACGCAGTATTTT. Its translation: CASSIGLAGGSDTQYF.

The gene calls are TRBV5-1 and TRBJ1-5; D might be TRBD1 (6 bases). The CDR3 has 15 amino acids. The V end lost 4 bases, the J end lost 7 bases, and 18 bases lay between the germline ends. Germline CDR1 reads SGHRS; CDR2 reads YFSETQ. The CDR3 nucleotides are TGCGCCAGCAGCGCGGGGGCGGGGGGCTACCAGCCCCAGCATTTT. Protein sequence: CASSAGAGGYQPQHF.

The chain uses TRBV7-7 and TRBJ2-3; 11 bases are shared with TRBD2. Per the germline V gene, CDR1 is SSHAT and CDR2 is FNYEAQ (reference sequence). With V trimmed by 5 bases and J by 5 bases, 9 bases remained unmatched. The CDR3 contains 16 residues. This CDR3 is CASSPRLAGGVDTQYF. CDR3 DNA sequence: TGTGCCAGCAGCCCCCGGCTAGCGGGAGGAGTAGATACGCAGTATTTT. The whole variable domain, remainder taken from reference TRBV7-7 and TRBJ2-3, is GAGVSQSPRYKVTKRGQDVTLRCDPISSHATLYWYQQALGQGPEFLTYFNYEAQPDKSGLPSDRFSAERPEGSISTLTIQRTEQRDSAMYRCASSPRLAGGVDTQYFGPGTRLTVL.

The chain joins TRBV15 to TRBJ2-3; TRBD1 might be the D (7 bases). The germline V gene encodes CDR1 LNHNV and CDR2 YYDKDF (reference sequence). This CDR3 contains 15 residues. V lost 5 bases and J 2 bases, leaving 14 bases between the germline ends. The CDR3: CATSGGGPATDTQYF. CDR3 bases: TGTGCCACCAGCGGAGGGGGCCCGGCCACAGATACGCAGTATTTT.